This T cell receptor (beta chain) was sequenced in a study of blood T cell repertoires in COVID-19. Individuals aged roughly 18 to 95 years were recruited from fewer than 30 US areas. The CDR3 is 15 residues long. Germline V gives CDR1 MNHEY, CDR2 SVGAGI. Trimming cost V 6 bases and J 6 bases, with 18 bases left between them. Profiling relied on immunoSEQ multiplex PCR, and the TCRdb table lists in-frame clones only, not all of them. This table has almost 500,000 clones, around 85% appearing once. The chain has TRBV6-5 and TRBJ1-5; a possible D gene is TRBD1 (6 bases). The receptor was isolated from a woman aged 55-69 years who had recovered from COVID-19. What was sequenced was PBMCs or T cells enriched from blood (not recorded which). CDR3: CASSAGTWTSQPQHF. Written as DNA, the CDR3 is TGTGCCAGCAGCGCCGGGACATGGACCAGTCAGCCCCAGCATTTT.